The next 3 T cell receptor beta chains were all read from a single sample in a study of T cells after posttransplantation cyclophosphamide. The protocol was immunoSEQ multiplex PCR, while the TCRdb copy is restricted to in-frame clones and leaves out a portion. The table lists about 14,000 clones, 80% to 85% of them singletons. Sampled 1 year posttransplant, controls received myeloablative marrow transplants, methotrexate and a calcineurin inhibitor. The specimen comprised PBMCs, sampled more than 350 days after allogeneic stem cell transplant with calcineurin inhibitor and methotrexate. The receptors originated from a young adult male patient who received an allogeneic stem cell transplant from a related donor, was CMV-positive, and had no GVHD. Some T cells may have originated in the graft donor.

A single count supports this clone. The V gene is TRBV7-9, the J gene TRBJ2-2, with a tentative D call TRBD1 (6 bases). Germline values: CDR1 SEHNR, CDR2 FQNEAQ (reference sequence). There are 13 residues in the CDR3. The germline V and J ends were trimmed by 7 bases and 4 bases, with 10 bases remaining between them. The CDR3 spells CASTSQGTGELFF. The CDR3 coding sequence is TGTGCCAGCACCTCACAGGGCACCGGGGAGCTGTTTTTT.

This chain links TRBV10-1 with TRBJ2-1; TRBD2 aligns across 10 bases. Germline CDR1 is WNHNN and CDR2 is SYGVQD (reference sequence). This CDR3 contains 14 residues. J gave up 9 bases and V 10 bases, and 12 bases lay outside the gene matches. In DNA form, the CDR3 reads TGCGCCAAAGGGGGGGTAGCGGGAGGTAGTGAGCAGTTCTTC. Translating it yields CAKGGVAGGSEQFF.

Details on this clone: At one end, the junction sequence differs from germline, possibly due to a read error. The chain joins TRBV19 to TRBJ2-1; D possibly corresponds to TRBD2 (6 bases). Germline V gene lookup returns CDR1 LNHDA and CDR2 SQIVND (reference sequence). CDR3 size: 15 residues. CDR3 loop: CASSPIAAPYSEQFF. In nucleotides, the CDR3 is TGTGCCAGTAGTCCCATAGCGGCACCTTACAGTGAGCAGTTCTTC.